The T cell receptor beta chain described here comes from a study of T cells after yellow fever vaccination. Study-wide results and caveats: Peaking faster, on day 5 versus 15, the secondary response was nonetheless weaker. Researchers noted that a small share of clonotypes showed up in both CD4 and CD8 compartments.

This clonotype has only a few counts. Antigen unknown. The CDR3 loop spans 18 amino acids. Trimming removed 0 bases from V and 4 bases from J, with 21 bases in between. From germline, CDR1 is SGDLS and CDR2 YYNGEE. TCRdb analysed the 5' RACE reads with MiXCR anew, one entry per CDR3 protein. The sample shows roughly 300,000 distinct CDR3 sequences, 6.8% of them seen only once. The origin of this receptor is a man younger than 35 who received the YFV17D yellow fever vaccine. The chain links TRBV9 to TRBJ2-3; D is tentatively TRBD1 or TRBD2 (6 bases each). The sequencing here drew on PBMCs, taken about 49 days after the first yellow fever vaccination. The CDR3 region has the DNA TGTGCCAGCAGCGTAGATCTGGGTGGGGGGCACGGGCCAGATACGCAGTATTTT. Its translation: CASSVDLGGGHGPDTQYF.